This T cell receptor (beta chain) was recorded in a study of technical replicates of blood from several donors. Some clones are missing from TCRdb's copy, which holds only in-frame ones; the method was immunoSEQ multiplex PCR. Here the sample spans about 81,000 clones, approximately 94% being singletons. This clone was observed once. Trimming removed 3 bases from V and 3 bases from J, with 12 bases in between. CDR1 is MNHEY and CDR2 is SVGAGI in the germline V gene. This CDR3 spans 14 amino acids. This clonotype originated in a human donor in good health. This chain connects TRBV6-5 to TRBJ2-7; the D gene is possibly TRBD2 (6 bases). Material: T cells isolated from PBMCs. The CDR3 here is CASSYSGVNYEQYF. The CDR3 bases are TGTGCCAGCAGTTATAGCGGAGTTAACTACGAGCAGTACTTC.